The 3 T cell receptor beta chains below come from one sample, sequenced in a study of beta chain features in type 1 diabetes. The study, taken as a whole, reports: Moderate yet significant TCRB CDR3 shortening was seen in Type 1 diabetes patients in all four CD4+ subsets.

What was sequenced were expressed TCRB transcripts, since all of the isolated RNA had been reverse transcribed. The assay was immunoSEQ multiplex PCR, and TCRdb's table has in-frame clones only and misses some. In the table there are about 710,000 clones, 11% to 15% of which are singletons. Their antigens are not known. Material for sequencing was naive CD4+ T cells from blood. These receptors were collected from a man aged 18 to 30 with type 1 diabetes.

This clone was counted only a few times. The V and J genes are TRBV30 and TRBJ2-2; D is undetermined. The CDR3 spans 13 residues. V was shortened by 4 bases and J by 2 bases, with 8 bases between the two germline ends. Germline V gene data show CDR1 as GTSNPN and CDR2 as SVGIG (reference sequence). The CDR3 reads CAWKVPNTGELFF. CDR3 nucleotides: TGTGCCTGGAAGGTCCCTAACACCGGGGAGCTGTTTTTT.

This chain links TRBV28 with TRBJ1-1, with 8 bases lining up with TRBD1. The CDR3 contains 12 residues. Trimming removed 5 bases from V and 11 bases from J; junction bases left unmatched: 7. Germline V gives CDR1 MDHEN, CDR2 SYDVKM. The CDR3 region is CASSPGGAGAFF. CDR3 DNA: TGTGCCAGCAGTCCAGGGGGCGCCGGGGCTTTCTTT.

The chain uses TRBV4-3 and TRBJ2-1; no reliable D call. Germline CDR1 and CDR2: LGHNA and YSLEER. V was shortened by 4 bases and J by 3 bases, with 7 bases between the two germline ends. The length of the CDR3 is 13 residues. As DNA, the CDR3 is TGCGCCAGCAGCCGGAGAAACTACAATGAGCAGTTCTTC. This translates into CASSRRNYNEQFF.